This TCR beta chain came from a study of cytomegalovirus exposure and HLA in healthy donors. The wider study: Unique TCR beta sequences numbering 120 million or so came from around 180 million T cells in an earlier analysis. Overall study results and limits: A later analysis reportedly found fewer N-insertions in an Asian-associated ancestry cluster than the approximately 730-donor mean.

Losses at the gene ends were 5 bases for V and 5 bases for J; bases not matched to a gene: 4. The CDR3 runs 15 residues. The germline V gene encodes CDR1 SGHTA and CDR2 FQGNSA. Comment on this clone: Its antigen is as yet unknown.

The PCR made use of 60 Vbeta and 13 Jbeta primers. TCRdb's copy holds only in-frame clones and misses some; the assay was immunoSEQ multiplex PCR. Of over 150,000 clones in the sample, roughly 76% were seen once. Nominally healthy donors were sampled, though unrecorded immune exposures were likely. The chain joins TRBV7-2 to TRBJ2-1, with 12 bases matching TRBD2. The sample was PBMCs. This sequence was found in a woman between 50 and 59 years old in good health and CMV-seronegative. As DNA, the CDR3 is TGTGCCAGCAGCCTCCGGACTAGCGGGAACAATGAGCAGTTCTTC. Its protein product is CASSLRTSGNNEQFF.